This TCR beta chain was identified during a study of beta chain features in type 1 diabetes. Study at large: The samples had more than 95 million sorted cells examined in all. Findings and limits, study-wide: The similarity of naive, central memory and Treg TCRB repertoires appeared greater among patients than among healthy donors.

This clone was seen a handful of times. Antigen specificity is unknown. A CD45RO/CCR7/CD25/CD127/CD95/CD27 panel sorted naive, central memory, regulatory and stem cell-like memory CD4+ cells. Germline CDR1 ENHRY, CDR2 SYGVKD. The CDR3 loop spans 15 amino acids. The junction had 8 bases not matched to a gene; V was cut back by 10 bases and J by 2 bases. Expressed TCRB transcripts got sequenced, as all isolated RNA was reverse transcribed. Sequencing was performed with immunoSEQ multiplex PCR; in TCRdb, only in-frame clones are kept and a portion is missing. The table shows about 250,000 clones, with around an eighth occurring only once.

Sequences were obtained from naive CD4+ T cells from blood. This chain connects TRBV10-3 to TRBJ2-1, with 10 nucleotides matching TRBD2. The TCR originated in a woman aged 40 to 50 in good health. DNA of the CDR3: TGTGCCACGTCCAGTACTAGCGGGGCCTACAATGAGCAGTTCTTC. Protein: CATSSTSGAYNEQFF.